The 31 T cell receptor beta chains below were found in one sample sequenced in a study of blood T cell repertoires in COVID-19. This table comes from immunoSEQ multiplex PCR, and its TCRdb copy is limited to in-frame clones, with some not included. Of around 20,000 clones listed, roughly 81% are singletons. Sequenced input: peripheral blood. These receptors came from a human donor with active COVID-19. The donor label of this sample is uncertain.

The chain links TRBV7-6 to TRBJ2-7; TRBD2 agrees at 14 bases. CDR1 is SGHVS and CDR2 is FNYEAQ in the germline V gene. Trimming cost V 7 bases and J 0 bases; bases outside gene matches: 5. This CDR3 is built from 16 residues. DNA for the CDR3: TGTGCCAGCACCTCGACTAGCGGGGGGGTCTCCTACGAGCAGTACTTC. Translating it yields CASTSTSGGVSYEQYF.

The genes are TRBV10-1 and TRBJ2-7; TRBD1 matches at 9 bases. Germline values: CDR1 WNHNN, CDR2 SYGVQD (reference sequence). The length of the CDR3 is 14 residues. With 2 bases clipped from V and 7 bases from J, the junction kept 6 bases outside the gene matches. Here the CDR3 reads CASSEGQGTKEQYF. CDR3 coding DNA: TGCGCCAGCAGTGAGGGACAGGGGACGAAGGAGCAGTACTTC.

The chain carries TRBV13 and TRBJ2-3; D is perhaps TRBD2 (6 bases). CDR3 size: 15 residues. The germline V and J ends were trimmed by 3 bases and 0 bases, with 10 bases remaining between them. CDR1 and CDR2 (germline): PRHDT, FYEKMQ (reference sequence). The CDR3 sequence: CASSFPGGSTDTQYF. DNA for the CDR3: TGTGCCAGCAGCTTCCCCGGGGGTAGCACAGATACGCAGTATTTT. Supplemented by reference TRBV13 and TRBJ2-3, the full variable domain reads AAGVIQSPRHLIKEKRETATLKCYPIPRHDTVYWYQQGPGQDPQFLISFYEKMQSDKGSIPDRFSAQQFSDYHSELNMSSLELGDSALYFCASSFPGGSTDTQYFGPGTRLTVL.

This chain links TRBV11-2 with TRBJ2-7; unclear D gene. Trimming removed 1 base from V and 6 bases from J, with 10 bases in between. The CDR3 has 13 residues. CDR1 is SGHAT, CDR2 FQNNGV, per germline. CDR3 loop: CASSLGVEAEQYF. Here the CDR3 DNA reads TGTGCCAGCAGCTTAGGGGTCGAGGCCGAGCAGTACTTC. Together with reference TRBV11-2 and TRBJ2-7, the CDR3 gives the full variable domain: EAGVAQSPRYKIIEKRQSVAFWCNPISGHATLYWYQQILGQGPKLLIQFQNNGVVDDSQLPKDRFSAERLKGVDSTLKIQPAKLEDSAVYLCASSLGVEAEQYFGPGTRLTVT.

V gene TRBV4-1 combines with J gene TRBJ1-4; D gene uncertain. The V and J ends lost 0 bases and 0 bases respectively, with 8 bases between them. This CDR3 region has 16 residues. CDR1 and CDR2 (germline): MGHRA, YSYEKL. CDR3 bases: TGCGCCAGCAGCCAAGATGGAGCAGCAACTAATGAAAAACTGTTTTTT. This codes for CASSQDGAATNEKLFF.

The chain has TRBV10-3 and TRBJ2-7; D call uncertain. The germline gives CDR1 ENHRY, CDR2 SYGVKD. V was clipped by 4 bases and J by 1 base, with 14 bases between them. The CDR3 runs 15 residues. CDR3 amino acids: CAISAHVVGSYEQYF. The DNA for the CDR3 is TGTGCCATCAGTGCGCATGTCGTCGGTTCCTACGAGCAGTACTTC.

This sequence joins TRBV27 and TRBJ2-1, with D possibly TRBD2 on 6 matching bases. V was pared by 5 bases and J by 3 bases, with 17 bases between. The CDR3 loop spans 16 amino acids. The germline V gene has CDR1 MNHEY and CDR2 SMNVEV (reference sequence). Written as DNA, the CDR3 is TGTGCCAGCAGTCCCGTGGGGGGTGCCCTCTACAATGAGCAGTTCTTC. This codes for CASSPVGGALYNEQFF.

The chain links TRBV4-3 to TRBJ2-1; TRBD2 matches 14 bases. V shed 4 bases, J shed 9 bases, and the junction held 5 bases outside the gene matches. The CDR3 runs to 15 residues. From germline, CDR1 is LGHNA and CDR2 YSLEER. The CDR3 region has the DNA TGCGCCAGCAGCCCGGGACTAGCGGGAGTTAGTGAGCAGTTCTTC. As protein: CASSPGLAGVSEQFF.

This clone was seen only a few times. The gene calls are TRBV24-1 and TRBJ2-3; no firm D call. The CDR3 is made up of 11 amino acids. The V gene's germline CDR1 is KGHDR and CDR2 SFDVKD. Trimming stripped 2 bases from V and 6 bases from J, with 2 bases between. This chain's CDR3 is CATSDSDTQYF. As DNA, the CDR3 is TGTGCCACCAGTGATTCGGATACGCAGTATTTT.

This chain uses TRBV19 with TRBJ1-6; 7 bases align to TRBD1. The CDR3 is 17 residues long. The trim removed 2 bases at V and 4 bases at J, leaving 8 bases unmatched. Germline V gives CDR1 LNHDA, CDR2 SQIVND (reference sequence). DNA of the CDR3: TGTGCCAGTAGTATACTCCCGGGACAGTCGTATAATTCACCCCTCCACTTT. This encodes CASSILPGQSYNSPLHF.

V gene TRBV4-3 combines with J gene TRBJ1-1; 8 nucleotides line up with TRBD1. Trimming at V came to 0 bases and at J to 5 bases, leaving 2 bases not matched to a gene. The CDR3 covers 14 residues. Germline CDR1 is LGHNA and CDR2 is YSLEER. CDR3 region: CASSQDRGRTEAFF. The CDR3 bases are TGCGCCAGCAGCCAAGACAGGGGGCGGACTGAAGCTTTCTTT.

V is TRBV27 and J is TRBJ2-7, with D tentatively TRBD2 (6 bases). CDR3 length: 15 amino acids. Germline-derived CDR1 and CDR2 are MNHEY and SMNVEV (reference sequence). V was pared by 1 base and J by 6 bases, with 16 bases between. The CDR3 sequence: CASSLWEEGGGEQYF. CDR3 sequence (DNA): TGTGCCAGCAGTTTATGGGAGGAGGGAGGAGGCGAGCAGTACTTC.

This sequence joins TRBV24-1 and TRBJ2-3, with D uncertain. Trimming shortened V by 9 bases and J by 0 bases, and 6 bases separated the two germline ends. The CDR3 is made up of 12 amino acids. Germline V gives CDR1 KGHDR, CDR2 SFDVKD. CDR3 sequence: CATASSTDTQYF. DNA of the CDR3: TGTGCCACCGCAAGCAGCACAGATACGCAGTATTTT.

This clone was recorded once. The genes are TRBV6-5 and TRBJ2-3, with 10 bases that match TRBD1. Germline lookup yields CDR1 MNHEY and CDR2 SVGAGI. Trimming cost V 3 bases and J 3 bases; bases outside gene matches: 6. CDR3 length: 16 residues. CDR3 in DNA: TGTGCCAGCAGTTATGGTCCGGGACAGGGGACAGATACGCAGTATTTT. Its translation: CASSYGPGQGTDTQYF.

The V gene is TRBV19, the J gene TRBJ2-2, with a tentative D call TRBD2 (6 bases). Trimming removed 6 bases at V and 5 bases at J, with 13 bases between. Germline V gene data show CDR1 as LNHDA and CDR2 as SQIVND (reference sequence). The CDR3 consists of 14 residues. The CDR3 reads CASSPAAGTGELFF. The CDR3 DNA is TGTGCCAGTAGCCCCGCGGCGGGGACCGGGGAGCTGTTTTTT.

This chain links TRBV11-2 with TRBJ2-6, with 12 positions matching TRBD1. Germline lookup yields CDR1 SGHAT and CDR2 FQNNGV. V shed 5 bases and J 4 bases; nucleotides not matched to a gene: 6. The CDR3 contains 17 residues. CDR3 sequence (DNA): TGTGCCAGCAGCCCCCGGGACAGGGGGCCCGGGGCCAACGTCCTGACTTTC. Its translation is CASSPRDRGPGANVLTF.

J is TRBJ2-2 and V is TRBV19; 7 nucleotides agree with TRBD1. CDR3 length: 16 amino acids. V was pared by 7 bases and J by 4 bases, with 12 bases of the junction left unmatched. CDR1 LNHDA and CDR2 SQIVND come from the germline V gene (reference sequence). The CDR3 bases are TGTGCCAGTAAGGTATCGACAGGGTCAGGCACCGGGGAGCTGTTTTTT. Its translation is CASKVSTGSGTGELFF. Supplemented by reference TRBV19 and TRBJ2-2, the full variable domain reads DGGITQSPKYLFRKEGQNVTLSCEQNLNHDAMYWYRQDPGQGLRLIYYSQIVNDFQKGDIAEGYSVSREKKESFPLTVTSAQKNPTAFYLCASKVSTGSGTGELFFGEGSRLTVL.

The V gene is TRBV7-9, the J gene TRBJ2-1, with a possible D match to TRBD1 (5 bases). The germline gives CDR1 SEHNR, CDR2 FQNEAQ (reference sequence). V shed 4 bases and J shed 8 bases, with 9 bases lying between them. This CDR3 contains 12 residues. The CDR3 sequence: CASSSRVYEQFF. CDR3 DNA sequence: TGTGCCAGCAGCTCCAGGGTCTATGAGCAGTTCTTC.

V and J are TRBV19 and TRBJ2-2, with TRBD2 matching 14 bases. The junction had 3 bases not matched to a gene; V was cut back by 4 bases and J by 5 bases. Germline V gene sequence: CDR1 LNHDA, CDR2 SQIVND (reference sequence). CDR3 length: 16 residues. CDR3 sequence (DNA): TGTGCCAGTAGTACAGGACTAGCGGGGGGTACCGGGGAGCTGTTTTTT. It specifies CASSTGLAGGTGELFF.

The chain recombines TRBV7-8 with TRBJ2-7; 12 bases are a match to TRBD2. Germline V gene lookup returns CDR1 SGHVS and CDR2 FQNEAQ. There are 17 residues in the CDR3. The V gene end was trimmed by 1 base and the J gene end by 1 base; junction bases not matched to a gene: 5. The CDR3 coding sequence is TGTGCCAGCAGCTTAGACGGACTAGCGGGGAAGTCCTACGAGCAGTACTTC. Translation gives CASSLDGLAGKSYEQYF.

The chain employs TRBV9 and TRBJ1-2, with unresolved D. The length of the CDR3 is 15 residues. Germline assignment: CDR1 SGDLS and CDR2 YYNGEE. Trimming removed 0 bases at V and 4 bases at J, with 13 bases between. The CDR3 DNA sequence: TGTGCCAGCAGCGTAGATACAGCAACCCTCTATGGCTACACCTTC. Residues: CASSVDTATLYGYTF.

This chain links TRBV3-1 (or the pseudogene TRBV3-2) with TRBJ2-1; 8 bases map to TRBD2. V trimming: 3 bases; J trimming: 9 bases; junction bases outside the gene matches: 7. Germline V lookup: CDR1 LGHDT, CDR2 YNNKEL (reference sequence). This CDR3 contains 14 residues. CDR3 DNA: TGTGCCAGCAGCCATAGCGGGGCGGGCGGTGAGCAGTTCTTC. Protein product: CASSHSGAGGEQFF.

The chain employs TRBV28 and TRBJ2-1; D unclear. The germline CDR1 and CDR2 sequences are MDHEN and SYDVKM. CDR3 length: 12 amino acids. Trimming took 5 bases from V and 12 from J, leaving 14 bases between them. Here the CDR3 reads CASSLTGLGQFF. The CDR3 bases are TGTGCCAGCAGTCTGACTGGCCTGGGGCAGTTCTTC. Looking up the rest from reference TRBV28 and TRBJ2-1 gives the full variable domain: DVKVTQSSRYLVKRTGEKVFLECVQDMDHENMFWYRQDPGLGLRLIYFSYDVKMKEKGDIPEGYSVSREKKERFSLILESASTNQTSMYLCASSLTGLGQFFGPGTRLTVL.

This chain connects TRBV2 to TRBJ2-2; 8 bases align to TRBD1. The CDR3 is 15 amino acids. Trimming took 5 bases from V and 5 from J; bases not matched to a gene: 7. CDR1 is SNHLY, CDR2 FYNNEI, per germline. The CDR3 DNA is TGTGCCAGCAGTCCGGACAGGGTAGGGACCGGGGAGCTGTTTTTT. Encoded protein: CASSPDRVGTGELFF.

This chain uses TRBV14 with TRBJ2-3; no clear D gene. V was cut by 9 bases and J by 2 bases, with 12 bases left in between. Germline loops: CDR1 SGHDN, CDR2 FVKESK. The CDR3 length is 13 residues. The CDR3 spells CARKLIITDTQYF. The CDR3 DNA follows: TGTGCCAGAAAGCTAATAATCACAGATACGCAGTATTTT. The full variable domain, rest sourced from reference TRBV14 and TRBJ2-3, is EAGVTQFPSHSVIEKGQTVTLRCDPISGHDNLYWYRRVMGKEIKFLLHFVKESKQDESGMPNNRFLAERTGGTYSTLKVQPAELEDSGVYFCARKLIITDTQYFGPGTRLTVL.

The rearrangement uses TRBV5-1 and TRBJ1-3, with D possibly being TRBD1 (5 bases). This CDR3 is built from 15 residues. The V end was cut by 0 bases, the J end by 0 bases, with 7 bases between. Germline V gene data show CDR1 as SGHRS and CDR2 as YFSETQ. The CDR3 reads CASSLGQSSGNTIYF. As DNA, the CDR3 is TGCGCCAGCAGCTTGGGACAGTCCTCTGGAAACACCATATATTTT.

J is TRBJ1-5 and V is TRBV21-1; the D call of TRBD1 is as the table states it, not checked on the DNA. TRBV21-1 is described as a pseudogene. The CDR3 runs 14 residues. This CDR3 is CASSKSRVFEPQHF. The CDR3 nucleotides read TGTGCCAGCAGCAAAAGCAGGGTGTTTGAGCCCCAGCATTTT.

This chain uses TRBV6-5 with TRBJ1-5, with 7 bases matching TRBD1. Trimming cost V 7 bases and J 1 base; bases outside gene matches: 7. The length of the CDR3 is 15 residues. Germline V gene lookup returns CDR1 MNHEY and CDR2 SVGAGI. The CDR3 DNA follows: TGTGCCAGCACCATGGCCAGGGGGAGCAATCAGCCCCAGCATTTT. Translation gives CASTMARGSNQPQHF.

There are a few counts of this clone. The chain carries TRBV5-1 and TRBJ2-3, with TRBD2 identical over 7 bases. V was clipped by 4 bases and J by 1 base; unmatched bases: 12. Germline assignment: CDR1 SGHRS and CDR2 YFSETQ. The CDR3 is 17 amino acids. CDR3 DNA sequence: TGCGCCAGCAGCCTCTCTCCGGGAGGCGCCGGCACAGATACGCAGTATTTT. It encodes CASSLSPGGAGTDTQYF. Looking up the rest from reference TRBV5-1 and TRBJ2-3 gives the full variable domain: KAGVTQTPRYLIKTRGQQVTLSCSPISGHRSVSWYQQTPGQGLQFLFEYFSETQRNKGNFPGRFSGRQFSNSRSEMNVSTLELGDSALYLCASSLSPGGAGTDTQYFGPGTRLTVL.

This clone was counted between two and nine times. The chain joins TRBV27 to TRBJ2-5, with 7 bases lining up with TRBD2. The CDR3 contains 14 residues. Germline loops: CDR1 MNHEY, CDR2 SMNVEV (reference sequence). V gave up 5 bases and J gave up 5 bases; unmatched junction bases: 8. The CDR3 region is CASSNRSLAETQYF. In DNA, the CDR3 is TGTGCCAGCAGTAATCGATCACTAGCGGAGACCCAGTACTTC.

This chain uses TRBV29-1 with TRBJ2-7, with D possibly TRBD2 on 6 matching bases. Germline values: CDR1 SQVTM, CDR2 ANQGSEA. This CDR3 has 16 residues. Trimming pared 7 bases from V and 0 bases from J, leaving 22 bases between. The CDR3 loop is CSGGWYRGIDSYEQYF. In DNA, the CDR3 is TGCAGCGGTGGATGGTATCGGGGGATTGACTCCTACGAGCAGTACTTC.